Detailed here is one T cell receptor (beta chain). What it binds is unknown. Without the conserved terminal phenylalanine or tryptophan, this CDR3 likely stems from a read error. Every patient underwent thyroid surgery untreated. This sample stems from a study of metastatic and nonmetastatic thyroid tumors. Looking at the study overall: Peripheral blood and tumor or nodule samples from malignant and benign thyroid patients were compared. General observations from the study: Malignant tumors reportedly showed significantly higher TCR beta diversity than benign nodules in both blood and tumor.

The CDR3 is 15 amino acids. V was clipped by 4 bases and J by 7 bases; unmatched bases: 5. Looked up from germline, CDR1 is MNHEY and CDR2 is SMNVEV (reference sequence). Via MiXCR, TCRdb re-called the PCR reads. This table has tens of thousands of clones, 20% to 30% appearing once. Sequences were obtained from blood. This sequence originates from a male donor with papillary thyroid cancer or a benign thyroid nodule (not recorded which). Some clones in this sample may be carry-over from other donors' samples. This chain links TRBV27 with TRBJ1-5; 12 nucleotides agree with TRBD1. CDR3 in DNA: TGTGCCAGCAGTTCTGGGACAGGGGGCCAGCAGCCCCAGCATCTT. It specifies CASSSGTGGQQPQHL.